This T cell receptor beta chain was obtained from a study of T cell repertoires in cytomegalovirus infection. Study-level information: Indicated by public TCR beta signatures were CMV infection and matching HLA type.

This clonotype was seen a handful of times. Its antigen is not known. Study conclusions and caveats: Of the TCR beta families, the public ones yielded a cumulative frequency that identified carriers of CMV plus the relevant HLA. HLA-C-restricted CMV-specific TCR beta clonotypes prevailed in the ex vivo response.

TCRdb reprocessed the reads with MiXCR, giving one entry per CDR3 protein. The sample has tens of thousands of distinct CDR3 sequences, more than 20% seen once. Germline values: CDR1 MNHNY, CDR2 SVGAGI (reference sequence). V was cut by 2 bases and J by 4 bases, with 11 bases left in between. CDR3 size: 15 residues. The chain joins TRBV6-6 to TRBJ2-2; D not resolved. Sequenced: PBMCs, sequenced either directly or after in vitro stimulation (not recorded which). This receptor was obtained from a human donor in good health (CMV status not recorded). Some clones in this sample may be carry-over from other donors' samples. In DNA form, the CDR3 reads TGTGCCAGCAGTTACATGGCCTTTGTCACCGGGGAGCTGTTTTTT. Amino acids: CASSYMAFVTGELFF.